This T cell receptor (beta chain) emerged from a study of CD8 T cell repertoires and HIV-1 epitope variants. Study background: IL-2, IL-7 and IL-15 were added on days 3 and 7 of roughly nine-day cultures.

Study results and caveats: Fewer than ten TCR beta clonotypes were antigen-specific, roughly 6 apparently recognizing autologous or escape variants.

CDR3 length: 12 amino acids. The germline V and J ends were trimmed by 3 bases and 7 bases, with 8 bases remaining between them. Per germline, CDR1 SGHNT and CDR2 YYREEE (reference sequence). With respect to this clone: Its antigen is not identified.

Only in-frame clones appear in the TCRdb table, and some are missing; sequencing was by immunoSEQ multiplex PCR. The data contain some 7,000 clones, 66% of them seen just once; the ten biggest clones take up roughly 41%. The chain employs TRBV5-4 and TRBJ2-1; D is unresolved. Sequenced sample: cultured CD8+ T cells derived from PBMCs. The clonotype originates from a male donor with HIV. The CDR3 loop is CASSSRPNEQFF. For the CDR3, the DNA is TGTGCCAGCAGCTCCAGACCGAATGAGCAGTTCTTC. Combining the CDR3 with reference TRBV5-4 and TRBJ2-1 gives the whole variable domain ETGVTQSPTHLIKTRGQQVTLRCSSQSGHNTVSWYQQALGQGPQFIFQYYREEENGRGNFPPRFSGLQFPNYSSELNVNALELDDSALYLCASSSRPNEQFFGPGTRLTVL.